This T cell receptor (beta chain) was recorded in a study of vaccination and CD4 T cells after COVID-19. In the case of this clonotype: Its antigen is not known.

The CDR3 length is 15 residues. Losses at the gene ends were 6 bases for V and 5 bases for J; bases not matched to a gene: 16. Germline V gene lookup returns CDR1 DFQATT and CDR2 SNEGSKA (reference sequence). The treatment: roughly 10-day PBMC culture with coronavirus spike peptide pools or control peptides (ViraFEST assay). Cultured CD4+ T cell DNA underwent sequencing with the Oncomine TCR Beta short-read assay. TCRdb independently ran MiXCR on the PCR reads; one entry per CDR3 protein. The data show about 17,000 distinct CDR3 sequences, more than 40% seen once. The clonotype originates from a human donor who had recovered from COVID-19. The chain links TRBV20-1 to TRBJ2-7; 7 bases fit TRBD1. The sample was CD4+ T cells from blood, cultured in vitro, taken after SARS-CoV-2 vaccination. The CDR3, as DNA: TGCAGTGCCCTAGCTCGGACAGGTGCCCAGGACGAGCAGTACTTC. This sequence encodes CSALARTGAQDEQYF.